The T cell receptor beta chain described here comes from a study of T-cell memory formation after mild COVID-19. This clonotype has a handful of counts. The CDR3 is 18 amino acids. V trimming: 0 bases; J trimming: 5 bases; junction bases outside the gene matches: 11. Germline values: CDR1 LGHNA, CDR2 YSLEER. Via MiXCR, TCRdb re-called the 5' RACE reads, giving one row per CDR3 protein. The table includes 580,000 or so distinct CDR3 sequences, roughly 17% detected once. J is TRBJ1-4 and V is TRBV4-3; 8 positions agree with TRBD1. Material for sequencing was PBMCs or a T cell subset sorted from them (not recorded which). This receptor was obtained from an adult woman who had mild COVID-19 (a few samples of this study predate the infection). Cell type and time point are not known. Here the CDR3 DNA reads TGCGCCAGCAGCCAAGATTCACACTCCCGGGACAGGAATGAAAAACTGTTTTTT. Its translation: CASSQDSHSRDRNEKLFF.